The 6 T cell receptor beta chains reported below all come from one sample, sequenced in a study of blood T cell repertoires in COVID-19. The data were produced by immunoSEQ multiplex PCR, yet TCRdb's version contains in-frame clones alone and is incomplete. The sample yields over 150,000 clones, roughly four fifths seen once. The sequencing sample was made of PBMCs or T cells enriched from blood (not recorded which). The receptors were sampled from a man aged 50 to 59 who had recovered from COVID-19.

The chain couples TRBV4-3 to TRBJ2-1; D is possibly TRBD2 (6 bases). Deletions cut 4 bases from V and 4 bases from J, with 14 bases between. The CDR3 length is 15 residues. CDR1 and CDR2 from the germline V gene are LGHNA and YSLEER. DNA of the CDR3: TGCGCCAGCAGCCCCTCCTCCCGGGGGTACAATGAGCAGTTCTTC. It codes for CASSPSSRGYNEQFF.

This clone appeared once. The V call is TRBV6-5, the J call TRBJ2-3; 8 positions match TRBD2. The CDR3 runs to 15 residues. Germline values: CDR1 MNHEY, CDR2 SVGAGI. J lost 0 bases, V lost 7 bases, and 6 bases had no gene match. The CDR3 bases are TGTGCCAGCAACCGGGGGGGCTTGAGCACAGATACGCAGTATTTT. Translated, it gives CASNRGGLSTDTQYF.

The table lists this clone with a few counts. J is TRBJ1-1 and V is TRBV3-1 (or the pseudogene TRBV3-2); possibly TRBD1 for D (6 bases). Germline V lookup: CDR1 LGHDT, CDR2 YNNKEL (reference sequence). The CDR3 consists of 14 residues. V lost 4 bases to trimming and J lost 12 bases, with 21 bases between them. CDR3 in amino acids: CASSPGGGGRRTFF. CDR3 DNA sequence: TGTGCCAGCAGCCCCGGCGGGGGGGGCCGGAGAACTTTCTTT.

This clone came up once. This chain connects TRBV19 to TRBJ2-3, with D possibly TRBD2 on 7 matching bases. CDR1 is LNHDA and CDR2 is SQIVND in the germline V gene (reference sequence). The V end was cut by 7 bases, the J end by 2 bases, with 16 bases between. This CDR3 spans 15 amino acids. The CDR3 reads CASTEVGGPTDTQYF. The CDR3 coding sequence is TGTGCCAGTACAGAGGTCGGGGGGCCCACAGATACGCAGTATTTT.

This clone has just a few counts. This chain uses TRBV5-1 with TRBJ1-2; tentatively, D is TRBD1 (6 bases). CDR3 length: 14 residues. V was shortened by 3 bases and J by 0 bases, with 9 bases between the two germline ends. In germline, CDR1 is SGHRS, CDR2 YFSETQ. CDR3 sequence: CASSWDTANYGYTF. The CDR3 bases are TGCGCCAGCAGCTGGGACACCGCTAACTATGGCTACACCTTC.

The J gene is TRBJ1-1, the V gene TRBV20-1; 10 positions match TRBD1. Germline CDR1 DFQATT, CDR2 SNEGSKA (reference sequence). J was trimmed by 5 bases and V by 3 bases; bases with no gene match: 6. This CDR3 has 14 residues. The CDR3 here is CSASGGTGATEAFF. The CDR3 nucleotides read TGCAGTGCTAGTGGAGGGACAGGGGCGACTGAAGCTTTCTTT.